This paragraph reports one TCR beta chain. This specimen comes from a study of blood T cell repertoires in COVID-19. In the original analysis: Counts of nucleated cells, estimated from reference gene primer amplification, were obtained. Libraries were prepared by immunoSEQ multiplex PCR; TCRdb keeps only in-frame clonotypes and omits some of them. V and J calls and clone size are as listed in that table; D and trimming were resolved from the DNA. The sample includes about 170,000 clones, about four fifths of them seen just once. The germline V gene has CDR1 LGHDT and CDR2 YNNKEL (reference sequence). V was clipped by 3 bases and J by 0 bases, with 15 bases between them. The CDR3 length is 17 residues.

V usage is TRBV3-1 (or the pseudogene TRBV3-2) and J usage is TRBJ1-5; D unclear. The sequence was collected from a woman aged 80 or over with acute or convalescent COVID-19. The sequenced material came from peripheral blood. The CDR3 DNA follows: TGTGCCAGCAGCCACCCTTGGCCAGACAATAGCAATCAGCCCCAGCATTTT. Translation: CASSHPWPDNSNQPQHF.